This T cell receptor beta chain was retrieved from a study of T cells in Graves' hyperthyroidism and ophthalmopathy. Study observations and caveats: The model forecast ophthalmopathy, anticipating it by a median about 6.5 months before onset. Researchers found most expanded thyroid clonotypes above 0.001 in blood as well.

TCR beta CDR3 region amplification was performed from RNA transcripts. An initial round of RT-PCR targeting the TCR CDR3 relied on the HTBI primer set. TCRdb itself ran the multiplex PCR reads through MiXCR, one entry per CDR3 protein. The data show approximately 700,000 distinct CDR3 sequences, about 45% seen once. In germline, CDR1 is DFQATT, CDR2 SNEGSKA (reference sequence). The length of the CDR3 is 12 residues. Trimming took 6 bases from V and 8 from J, leaving 13 bases between them. Uncontrolled infections, other autoimmune diseases, pregnancy or lactation led to exclusion of patients. Diagnoses were made from clinical symptoms, serum measures (thyroxine and TRAb), thyroid ultrasound and orbital computed tomography. This clonotype showed up many times. What it recognizes is unknown.

The rearrangement uses TRBV20-1 and TRBJ1-4; the D is unclear. The TCR was taken from an adult man with Graves' disease, either hyperthyroidism or ophthalmopathy (not recorded which). The sequencing sample was made of peripheral blood or thyroid tissue (not recorded which). The CDR3 region is CSARAGGEKLFF. The DNA for the CDR3 is TGCAGTGCGAGGGCGGGTGGGGAAAAACTGTTTTTT.